This entry lists 11 T cell receptor beta chains sequenced from one sample in a study of T cells in Graves' hyperthyroidism and ophthalmopathy (dated by TCRdb to the late 2010s). Libraries came from multiplex PCR. TCRdb names Illumina HiSeq 2000 as the instrument used. The TCR beta CDR3 regions were amplified from RNA transcripts. The first round of RT-PCR for the TCR CDR3 was performed with the HTBI primer set and the Qiagen OneStep RT-PCR kit. TCRdb trimmed the raw reads at Q25, called clones with MiXCR and kept productive beta chains. Each entry merges the rows of one CDR3 protein and shows their most common DNA and genes. The sample has hundreds of thousands of distinct CDR3 sequences on record, nearly 45% of them singletons. Under 8% of the sample is held by the ten biggest clonotypes. Sequencing was done on a sample of peripheral blood or thyroid tissue (not recorded which). These receptors came from an adult man with Graves' disease, either hyperthyroidism or ophthalmopathy (not recorded which).

For this clonotype: This may be a read error: a much more frequent sequence differs by one nucleotide. The chain has TRBV9 and TRBJ2-6, with D possibly being TRBD1 (5 bases). This CDR3 region has 16 residues. V shed 4 bases and J shed 0 bases, with 11 bases lying between them. Germline CDR1 SGDLS, CDR2 YYNGEE. The CDR3: CASSPQGVSGANVLTF. CDR3 DNA: TGTGCCAGCAGCCCCCAGGGTGTCTCTGGGGCCAACGTCCTGACTTTC.

The count of this clonotype is one. The chain carries TRBV15 and TRBJ1-5; D uncertain. Germline V lookup: CDR1 LNHNV, CDR2 YYDKDF (reference sequence). V lost 1 base to trimming and J lost 0 bases, with 4 bases between them. This CDR3 has 14 residues. The CDR3 reads CATSRADSNQPQHF. The DNA for the CDR3 is TGTGCCACCAGCAGAGCGGATAGCAATCAGCCCCAGCATTTT.

This clonotype was counted between two and nine times. The gene calls are TRBV4-1 and TRBJ1-3; maybe TRBD1 (6 bases). Deletions cut 0 bases from V and 3 bases from J, with 12 bases between. This CDR3 contains 16 residues. Germline V lookup: CDR1 MGHRA, CDR2 YSYEKL. CDR3 loop: CASSQDPGGYGNTIYF. In DNA form, the CDR3 reads TGCGCCAGCAGCCAAGATCCCGGGGGCTATGGAAACACCATATATTTT.

This clonotype was seen ten or more times. This chain links TRBV29-1 with TRBJ2-6; 8 bases are shared with TRBD1. V shed 4 bases and J 4 bases; nucleotides not matched to a gene: 6. Germline lookup yields CDR1 SQVTM and CDR2 ANQGSEA. CDR3 length equals 15 residues. In DNA form, the CDR3 reads TGCAGCGTTGCAGGGGGCGCTTCCGGGGCCAACGTCCTGACTTTC. Residues: CSVAGGASGANVLTF.

The chain recombines TRBV29-1 with TRBJ1-3, with D possibly being TRBD1 (6 bases). V shed 6 bases and J shed 8 bases, with 20 bases lying between them. The V gene's germline CDR1 is SQVTM and CDR2 ANQGSEA. The CDR3 extends over 14 amino acids. CDR3 residues: CSVQGLDYGYTIYF. In DNA form, the CDR3 reads TGCAGCGTGCAGGGGTTGGACTATGGCTACACCATATATTTT.

V and J are TRBV20-1 and TRBJ2-5; D call uncertain. V was trimmed by 0 bases and J by 5 bases, leaving 13 bases between them. CDR1 and CDR2 from the germline V gene are DFQATT and SNEGSKA (reference sequence). The CDR3 is 14 amino acids. The CDR3 DNA is TGCAGTGCTAGAGATAGGCTAGGTGAGGAGACCCAGTACTTC. As protein: CSARDRLGEETQYF.

A remark on this clonotype: A much larger clonotype is one base distant, so this may be a read error. V and J are TRBV2 and TRBJ2-2; D tentatively fits TRBD1 or TRBD2 (6 bases each). From germline, CDR1 is SNHLY and CDR2 FYNNEI. The CDR3 has 15 residues. The CDR3 loop is CASSGTGANTGKLFF. DNA of the CDR3: TGTGCCAGCAGTGGTACGGGGGCGAACACCGGGAAGCTGTTTTTT.

Only a few counts were recorded for this clonotype. The gene calls are TRBV20-1 and TRBJ2-5; tentatively, D is TRBD1 (6 bases). The CDR3 length is 13 residues. V lost 6 bases and J lost 1, with 12 bases in between. The V gene's germline CDR1 is DFQATT and CDR2 SNEGSKA (reference sequence). CDR3 in amino acids: CSAMGQVQETQYF. The DNA of the CDR3 is TGCAGTGCCATGGGACAAGTCCAAGAGACCCAGTACTTC.

The genes are TRBV11-1 and TRBJ2-7; possibly TRBD1 for D (6 bases). CDR3 length: 18 amino acids. The germline V and J ends were trimmed by 1 base and 2 bases, with 21 bases remaining between them. Germline lookup yields CDR1 SGHAT and CDR2 FQDESV (reference sequence). CDR3 protein: CASSLVRLAGAPTYEQYF. In DNA form, the CDR3 reads TGTGCCAGCAGCTTAGTCCGGCTAGCAGGGGCACCGACCTACGAGCAGTACTTC.

In its sample, this clonotype was seen many times. The chain carries TRBV7-2 and TRBJ1-2; D gene unclear. Trimming removed 0 bases from V and 4 bases from J, with 9 bases in between. The V gene's germline CDR1 is SGHTA and CDR2 FQGNSA. The CDR3 has 14 amino acids. DNA of the CDR3: TGTGCCAGCAGCTTAGCGAGCGGGGTCTATGGCTACACCTTC. It yields the protein CASSLASGVYGYTF.

Only a few counts were recorded for this clonotype. This sequence joins TRBV10-3 and TRBJ1-6; TRBD1 might be the D (5 bases). Germline CDR1 ENHRY, CDR2 SYGVKD. This CDR3 has 14 residues. Trimming removed 6 bases at V and 8 bases at J, with 14 bases between. The CDR3 DNA reads TGTGCCATCAGCTCAGAGGGACTACATTCACCCCTCCACTTT. It is translated as CAISSEGLHSPLHF.